This record concerns one T cell receptor beta chain sequence. This sample is drawn from a study of blood T cell repertoires in COVID-19. About the study: There were acute and convalescent COVID-19 samples, and they came from the United States, Italy and Spain.

The CDR3 length is 16 residues. Germline CDR1 SEHNR, CDR2 FQNEAQ (reference sequence). V lost 1 base, J lost 6 bases, and 15 bases lay in between. In the original workflow: Quantification of nucleated cells was approximated via reference gene primer amplification. Method: immunoSEQ multiplex PCR; TCRdb's copy keeps in-frame clones and lacks some. That table furnishes V, J and clone size, whereas the DNA furnished D and trimming. The sample contains more than 70,000 clones, 85% of which appear only once. Source material: peripheral blood. The chain couples TRBV7-9 to TRBJ2-2, with a possible D match to TRBD2 (5 bases). The receptor was derived from a man in his sixties with acute or convalescent COVID-19. CDR3 amino acids: CASSLEAWENPGELFF. DNA of the CDR3: TGTGCCAGCAGCTTAGAGGCGTGGGAGAATCCCGGGGAGCTGTTTTTT.